A selection of T cell receptor beta chains follows, all from one sample in a study of blood T cell repertoires in COVID-19. Only in-frame clones appear in the TCRdb table, and some are missing; sequencing was by immunoSEQ multiplex PCR. The table lists roughly 210,000 clones, about nine tenths of them singletons, with more than 1.5% in the top ten. The sequencing input was peripheral blood. All receptors derive from a man aged 70-80 years with acute or convalescent COVID-19. Each CDR3 is given with its conserved first and last residue. A D gene is named only where the DNA matches it firmly. The size field is filled for only some rows; it gives once, few, many or a size class.

v_call,d_call,clone_size,j_call,cdr3_nt,cdr3_aa
TRBV27,NA,NA,TRBJ1-4,TGTGCCAGCAGTCCCTCCGCAACTAATGAAAAACTGTTTTTT,CASSPSATNEKLFF
TRBV24-1,TRBD1,once,TRBJ1-1,TGTGCCACCAGACCCACGGGGACAGGGGGATCGAGTGAAGCTTTCTTT,CATRPTGTGGSSEAFF
TRBV4-2,NA,NA,TRBJ1-3,TGTGCCAGCAGCCAAACTGACTCTGGAAACACCATATATTTT,CASSQTDSGNTIYF
TRBV6-7,NA,NA,TRBJ1-5,TGTGCCAGCAGTTCACTTCCGAGGGGGTATCAGCCCCAGCATTTT,CASSSLPRGYQPQHF
TRBV3-1/TRBV3-2,NA,NA,TRBJ2-1,TGTGCCAGCAGCCAAGAATCGGGGAAGCAGTTCTTC,CASSQESGKQFF
TRBV6-2/TRBV6-3,TRBD2,NA,TRBJ2-7,TGTGCCAGCAGTGACGGAAGCGGGACCTACGAGCAGTACTTC,CASSDGSGTYEQYF
TRBV7-9,NA,NA,TRBJ2-5,TGTGCCAGCAGCTTAGCACAGGAGACCCAGTACTTC,CASSLAQETQYF
TRBV9,TRBD2,NA,TRBJ2-1,TGTGCCAGCAGCTCAGTAGCGGGAGTACTCCGCGGCTCCTACAATGAGCAGTTCTTC,CASSSVAGVLRGSYNEQFF
TRBV19,NA,NA,TRBJ1-4,TGTGCCAGTAGTAGGGAGATTAATGAAAAACTGTTTTTT,CASSREINEKLFF
TRBV7-9,NA,NA,TRBJ2-7,TGTGCCAGCAGCTTATCGGGGGGCGGCGAGCAGTACTTC,CASSLSGGGEQYF
TRBV3-1/TRBV3-2,NA,NA,TRBJ1-5,TGTGCCAGCAGCCAAGCGGGGAATCAGCCCCAGCATTTT,CASSQAGNQPQHF
TRBV18,NA,NA,TRBJ2-2,TGTGCCAGCTCACCATATCAAATGCAGCCAGGGAACACCGGGGAGCTGTTTTTT,CASSPYQMQPGNTGELFF
TRBV7-3,NA,few,TRBJ2-7,TGTGCCAGCAGCCGGGAAAGAGGCAATATCCACGAGCAGTACTTC,CASSRERGNIHEQYF
TRBV9,TRBD2,once,TRBJ2-3,TGTGCCAGCACGAGGAGCGGGAGTTCAGATACGCAGTATTTT,CASTRSGSSDTQYF
TRBV3-1/TRBV3-2,TRBD2,NA,TRBJ2-3,TGTGCCAGCAGCCCCCGTCGGCTAGCGGGAGGGCCAAACCACCCAGATACGCAGTATTTT,CASSPRRLAGGPNHPDTQYF
TRBV10-3,TRBD1,once,TRBJ1-2,TGTGCCATCAGCCCACTCGGGACAGGGAGAGGCTACACCTTC,CAISPLGTGRGYTF
TRBV3-1/TRBV3-2,NA,NA,TRBJ2-1,TGTGCCAGCAGCCAAGGCTCGTCGGCGCGAGGAAACAATGAGCAGTTCTTC,CASSQGSSARGNNEQFF
TRBV9,NA,few,TRBJ2-1,TGTGCCTTACTTATGGGGGCAGGGGCCCATGAGCAGTTCTTC,CALLMGAGAHEQFF
TRBV5-1,NA,NA,TRBJ1-6,TGCGCCAGCAGCTTGGCAGGGCTTTCACCCCTCCACTTT,CASSLAGLSPLHF
TRBV24-1,NA,NA,TRBJ2-3,TGTGCCACCAGTGACCCGACAGGACGAAGCACAGATACGCAGTATTTT,CATSDPTGRSTDTQYF